This T cell receptor (beta chain) was sequenced for a study of OX40 agonist ivuxolimab in advanced cancers. Study-wide background: Melanoma, hepatocellular carcinoma, head and neck or renal cell cancer occurred in dose-escalation patients.

As for this clone: The antigen remains unidentified.

Generated by immunoSEQ multiplex PCR, the TCRdb table keeps only in-frame clones and is missing some. The sample includes 55,000 or so clones, about 90% of them seen just once. Overall study findings and caveats: At doses 0.1 to 3.0 mg/kg, CD4+ and CD8+ clones expanded.

Germline CDR1 MNHEY, CDR2 SVGAGI. V shed 7 bases and J shed 1 base, with 12 bases lying between them. This CDR3 has 14 residues. This sequence was found in an adult with an advanced solid tumor such as melanoma, head and neck, liver or kidney cancer. This chain uses TRBV6-5 with TRBJ2-3; tentative D call: TRBD2 (6 bases). Sequenced material: CD4+ or CD8+ T cells sorted from blood, taken in a trial of the OX40 agonist ivuxolimab. The CDR3 DNA reads as TGTGCCAGCACTCAGCGGGCGGGCACAGATACGCAGTATTTT. Residues: CASTQRAGTDTQYF.